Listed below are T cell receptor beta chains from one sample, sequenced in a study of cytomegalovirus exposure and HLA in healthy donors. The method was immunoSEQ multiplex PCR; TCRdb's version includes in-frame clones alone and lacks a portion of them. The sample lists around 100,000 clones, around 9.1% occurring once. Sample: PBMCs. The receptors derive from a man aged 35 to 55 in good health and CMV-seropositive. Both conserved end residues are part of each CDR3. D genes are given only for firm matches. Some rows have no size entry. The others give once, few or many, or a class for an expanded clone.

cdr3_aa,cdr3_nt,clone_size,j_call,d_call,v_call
CASSQEIQADTEAFF,TGCGCCAGCAGCCAAGAGATACAGGCAGACACTGAAGCTTTCTTT,NA,TRBJ1-1,NA,TRBV4-3
CASSLDLAGGRDEQFF,TGCGCCAGCAGCTTGGACCTAGCGGGGGGTAGGGATGAGCAGTTCTTC,few,TRBJ2-1,TRBD2,TRBV5-1
CASSSEGGLGTEAFF,TGCGCCAGCAGCTCCGAGGGGGGGCTCGGCACTGAAGCTTTCTTT,few,TRBJ1-1,NA,TRBV5-1
CASSLGTGVGTEAFF,TGTGCCAGCAGCTTGGGGACAGGGGTTGGCACTGAAGCTTTCTTT,few,TRBJ1-1,TRBD1,TRBV5-4
CASSLSSGGPIGTDTQYF,TGCGCCAGCAGCCTCAGCTCGGGAGGGCCGATTGGTACAGATACGCAGTATTTT,NA,TRBJ2-3,TRBD2,TRBV4-3
CSVVGGTAVSF,TGCAGCGTTGTCGGGGGGACGGCGGTCTCTTTT,few,TRBJ1-1,NA,TRBV29-1
CASSLAVLADNYEQYF,TGCGCCAGCAGCTTGGCCGTACTAGCGGATAACTACGAGCAGTACTTC,once,TRBJ2-7,TRBD2,TRBV5-1
CASRDRVDTQYF,TGTGCCAGCAGGGACAGGGTAGATACGCAGTATTTT,few,TRBJ2-3,TRBD1,TRBV7-9
CASSVGQGATGYTF,TGTGCCAGCAGTGTCGGACAGGGGGCGACTGGCTACACCTTC,few,TRBJ1-2,TRBD1,TRBV6-1
CASSSGTSGSWYEQYF,TGCGCCAGCAGTTCCGGGACTAGCGGGAGTTGGTACGAGCAGTACTTC,NA,TRBJ2-7,TRBD2,TRBV4-1